This note documents a single T cell receptor (beta chain) sequence. Its antigen is still unknown. The assay was immunoSEQ multiplex PCR, and TCRdb's table has in-frame clones only and misses some. The repertoire includes approximately 220,000 clones, approximately 90% of them detected once, and more than 0.85% sits in the top ten. The donors were part of the approximately 120-subject validation cohort, which stood apart from the roughly 670-subject first cohort. The data were taken from a study of cytomegalovirus exposure and HLA in healthy donors. Study background: A subsequent analysis stated that the 120 validation repertoires were run on the same platform as the roughly 710 first-cohort repertoires.

General study findings and limits: Among TCR sequences, most were rare, though some public TCRs appeared in many donors.

The origin of this receptor is a woman in her late teens or twenties in good health and CMV-seronegative. The material sequenced was PBMCs.

This CDR3 reads CASSGPTRQGAGYTF. The CDR3 bases are TGTGCCAGCAGTGGCCCCACACGACAGGGGGCTGGCTACACCTTC. The V call is TRBV2, the J call TRBJ1-2, with 10 bases aligning to TRBD1. CDR1 is SNHLY and CDR2 is FYNNEI in the germline V gene. This CDR3 comprises 15 residues. With V trimmed by 4 bases and J by 7 bases, 9 bases remained unmatched.